A selection of T cell receptor beta chains follows, all from one sample in a study of human T cells and chemical hapten exposure. TCRdb reprocessed the RACE reads with MiXCR, giving one entry per CDR3 protein. The table has tens of thousands of distinct CDR3 sequences, 14% seen once; the top ten hold approximately 4.5%. Sample: whole blood, taken in connection with sensitization to the hapten diphenylcyclopropenone (DPC). The receptor source for this set is a woman in her forties or fifties with alopecia areata. Some clones in this sample may be carry-over from other donors' samples. CDR3s include the opening cysteine and the closing phenylalanine or tryptophan. Fields, in order: V gene, J gene, D gene, clone size, CDR3 length, CDR3 DNA, CDR3 protein. D genes are given only for firm matches. Clone size is given for some rows only: seen once, a few or many times, or a class if the clone is expanded.

V: TRBV29-1; J: TRBJ2-7; D: NA; size: few; length: 12; DNA: TGCAGCGCCCGGCCCGGGGCCGACGAGCAGTACTTC; CDR3: CSARPGADEQYF
V: TRBV7-2; J: TRBJ2-2; D: NA; size: NA; length: 16; DNA: TGTGCCAGCAGCCAGGACGGGATGACGAACACCGGGGAGCTGTTTTTT; CDR3: CASSQDGMTNTGELFF
V: TRBV7-6; J: TRBJ1-2; D: NA; size: many; length: 21; DNA: TGTGCCAGCAGCTCGGGGCCCGGAACCCCTTCTAAGTTTTGGACTAACTATGGCTACACCTTC; CDR3: CASSSGPGTPSKFWTNYGYTF
V: TRBV7-6; J: TRBJ2-1; D: TRBD2; size: NA; length: 19; DNA: TGTGCCAGCAGCTTAAGGGGGACTAGCGGGAGTCGGATCTACAATGAGCAGTTCTTC; CDR3: CASSLRGTSGSRIYNEQFF
V: TRBV6-5; J: TRBJ2-7; D: NA; size: many; length: 14; DNA: TGTGCCAGCACCTCGTGGGGGGACACCTACGAGCAGTACTTC; CDR3: CASTSWGDTYEQYF
V: TRBV24-1; J: TRBJ2-2; D: NA; size: many; length: 13; DNA: TGTGCCACCAGTGAACGCCATCCCGGGGAGCTGTTTTTT; CDR3: CATSERHPGELFF
V: TRBV14; J: TRBJ2-7; D: TRBD2; size: few; length: 18; DNA: TGTGCCAGCAGCCAAGACCTACCTACTAGCGGGAAAACCTACGAGCAGTACTTC; CDR3: CASSQDLPTSGKTYEQYF
V: TRBV7-9; J: TRBJ1-2; D: NA; size: many; length: 15; DNA: TGTGCCAGCTCAAACAAGGCCCGAGGAAACTATGGCTACACCTTC; CDR3: CASSNKARGNYGYTF
V: TRBV18; J: TRBJ1-1; D: NA; size: few; length: 15; DNA: TGTGCCAGCTCACCACCGGGCCAGCTTCTCACTGAAGCTTTCTTT; CDR3: CASSPPGQLLTEAFF
V: TRBV7-9; J: TRBJ2-3; D: TRBD1; size: NA; length: 15; DNA: TGTGCCAGCCGAAGACAGGGGGGAGCCACAGATACGCAGTATTTT; CDR3: CASRRQGGATDTQYF
V: TRBV2; J: TRBJ2-1; D: NA; size: few; length: 13; DNA: TGTGCCAGCAGTGAATGGCTCTACAGGGAGCAGTTCTTC; CDR3: CASSEWLYREQFF
V: TRBV20-1; J: TRBJ2-1; D: NA; size: NA; length: 14; DNA: TGCAGTGCTCTCAGTAAAGTCCAGCCCAATGAGCAGTTCTTC; CDR3: CSALSKVQPNEQFF
V: TRBV29-1; J: TRBJ2-1; D: TRBD2; size: NA; length: 15; DNA: TGCAGCGCCCGACGACAAGGCGGGAGGGCCAATGAGCAGTTCTTC; CDR3: CSARRQGGRANEQFF
V: TRBV12-3/TRBV12-4; J: TRBJ1-1; D: NA; size: NA; length: 14; DNA: TGTGCCAGCAGTTTAGATTGGCCGAACACTGAAGCTTTCTTT; CDR3: CASSLDWPNTEAFF
V: TRBV6-6; J: TRBJ2-6; D: TRBD1; size: NA; length: 17; DNA: TGTGACAGCAGACGACAGGGGCAGAGCTCTGGGGCCAACGTCCTGACTTTC; CDR3: CDSRRQGQSSGANVLTF
V: TRBV27; J: TRBJ2-7; D: NA; size: NA; length: 14; DNA: TGTGCCAGCAGTCGAGCGGGTGCTACCTACGAGCAGTACTTC; CDR3: CASSRAGATYEQYF
V: TRBV28; J: TRBJ2-7; D: TRBD2; size: NA; length: 20; DNA: TGTGCCAGCAGTTTATCCCGGGGCTCTGGGACTAGCGGGAGCTCCTACGAGCAGTACTTC; CDR3: CASSLSRGSGTSGSSYEQYF
V: TRBV18; J: TRBJ2-3; D: TRBD1; size: few; length: 17; DNA: TGTGCCAGCTCACAAAACGAAGACAGGGGCGGCACAGATACGCAGTATTTT; CDR3: CASSQNEDRGGTDTQYF
V: TRBV12-3/TRBV12-4; J: TRBJ1-1; D: NA; size: NA; length: 14; DNA: TGTGCCAGCAGTTTGGTCTTACCGAACACTGAAGCTTTCTTT; CDR3: CASSLVLPNTEAFF
V: TRBV29-1; J: TRBJ2-5; D: NA; size: few; length: 10; DNA: TGCAGCGTCCTCACGAGAACCCAGTACTTC; CDR3: CSVLTRTQYF
V: TRBV20-1; J: TRBJ2-1; D: NA; size: NA; length: 14; DNA: TGCAGTGCCTTGAACCAGTATGGCTACAATGAGCAGTTCTTC; CDR3: CSALNQYGYNEQFF
V: TRBV6-2/TRBV6-3; J: TRBJ2-7; D: TRBD2; size: NA; length: 17; DNA: TGTGCCAGCAAAGAACGTACCCTAGGGACTAGTAACTACGAGCAGTACTTC; CDR3: CASKERTLGTSNYEQYF
V: TRBV7-2; J: TRBJ1-2; D: TRBD1; size: NA; length: 14; DNA: TGTGCCAGCAGCCTTCCTGACAGGGTCTATGGCTACACCTTC; CDR3: CASSLPDRVYGYTF
V: TRBV20-1; J: TRBJ1-1; D: TRBD1; size: NA; length: 19; DNA: TGCAGTGCTAGAGATCGTTGGGATCTCCAGGGGGGAACGAGCACTGAAGCTTTCTTT; CDR3: CSARDRWDLQGGTSTEAFF
V: TRBV9; J: TRBJ2-5; D: NA; size: NA; length: 16; DNA: TGTGCCAGCAGCCCTCCCCGATCAGGGGGGGTAGAGACCCAGTACTTC; CDR3: CASSPPRSGGVETQYF
V: TRBV28; J: TRBJ2-1; D: TRBD2; size: NA; length: 14; DNA: TGTGCCACCATGGTAGCGGGAGACCAACATGAGCAGTTCTTC; CDR3: CATMVAGDQHEQFF
V: TRBV9; J: TRBJ1-5; D: NA; size: many; length: 15; DNA: TGTGCCAGCAGCGTATCGGGGGGACCTAATCAGCCCCAGCATTTT; CDR3: CASSVSGGPNQPQHF
V: TRBV10-3; J: TRBJ2-1; D: TRBD2; size: few; length: 14; DNA: TGTGCCCTAATCCGGGACTATAAGGGAGGTCATTGGTTCTTC; CDR3: CALIRDYKGGHWFF
V: TRBV11-2; J: TRBJ2-7; D: TRBD2; size: NA; length: 16; DNA: TGTGCCTCCAGGGGCCCTCTAGCGGGAGCCGATCTGGAGCAGTACTTC; CDR3: CASRGPLAGADLEQYF
V: TRBV4-2; J: TRBJ1-1; D: TRBD1; size: NA; length: 15; DNA: TGTGCCAGCAGCCCGGCAGGGGGAGAGAACACTGAAGCTTTCTTT; CDR3: CASSPAGGENTEAFF
V: TRBV11-2; J: TRBJ2-5; D: NA; size: NA; length: 15; DNA: TGTGCCAGCAGCTCCCTAGTAGCGTCCCAAGAGACCCAGTACTTC; CDR3: CASSSLVASQETQYF
V: TRBV18; J: TRBJ2-3; D: TRBD2; size: few; length: 17; DNA: TGTGCCAGCTCACCATCCCTAGCGGGAGGAAAAACAGATACGCAGTATTTT; CDR3: CASSPSLAGGKTDTQYF
V: TRBV11-2; J: TRBJ2-2; D: NA; size: NA; length: 12; DNA: TGTGCCAGCAGCTACGGAACCGGGGAGCTGTTTTTT; CDR3: CASSYGTGELFF
V: TRBV7-6; J: TRBJ2-3; D: NA; size: NA; length: 12; DNA: TGTGCCAGCAGCTTACTCACAGATACGCAGTATTTT; CDR3: CASSLLTDTQYF
V: TRBV28; J: TRBJ2-6; D: NA; size: NA; length: 14; DNA: TGTGCCAGCAGTTATCCTCCTGGGGCCAACGTCCTGACTTTC; CDR3: CASSYPPGANVLTF
V: TRBV20-1; J: TRBJ2-3; D: TRBD1; size: NA; length: 15; DNA: TGCAGTGCTTCCGCCGGGACAGGGGGGACAGATACGCAGTATTTT; CDR3: CSASAGTGGTDTQYF
V: TRBV5-1; J: TRBJ2-3; D: NA; size: few; length: 18; DNA: TGCGCCAGCATGTCGGCCCGGGGCGGCATCCTTAGCACAGATACGCAGTATTTT; CDR3: CASMSARGGILSTDTQYF
V: TRBV28; J: TRBJ1-1; D: NA; size: NA; length: 11; DNA: TGTGCCAGCACCACGGCCACTGAAGCTTTCTTT; CDR3: CASTTATEAFF
V: TRBV2; J: TRBJ2-1; D: TRBD2; size: few; length: 15; DNA: TGTGCCAGCAGTGCATTTGGCGGGAGGGCCAATGAGCAGTTCTTC; CDR3: CASSAFGGRANEQFF
V: TRBV20-1; J: TRBJ1-5; D: NA; size: few; length: 12; DNA: TGCAGTGCTAGCGGACGGAATCAGCCCCAGCATTTT; CDR3: CSASGRNQPQHF
V: TRBV27; J: TRBJ2-1; D: NA; size: NA; length: 15; DNA: TGTGCCAGCAGTTTTATTGTCGGGGCCTACAATGAGCAGTTCTTC; CDR3: CASSFIVGAYNEQFF
V: TRBV2; J: TRBJ2-1; D: TRBD1; size: NA; length: 15; DNA: TGTGCCAGCAGAATGACAGGGAACTCCTACAATGAGCAGTTCTTC; CDR3: CASRMTGNSYNEQFF
V: TRBV6-6; J: TRBJ2-5; D: NA; size: NA; length: 15; DNA: TGTGCCAGCAGTTACCTGGGGCAGCCTCAAGAGACCCAGTACTTC; CDR3: CASSYLGQPQETQYF
V: TRBV20-1; J: TRBJ2-7; D: NA; size: few; length: 12; DNA: TGCAGTGCTAGTACAGATGCCTACGAGCAGTACTTC; CDR3: CSASTDAYEQYF
V: TRBV20-1; J: TRBJ2-7; D: TRBD2; size: NA; length: 15; DNA: TGCAGTGCGGAGCCCTATCGTAGCGGGAGAGGCGAGCAGTACTTC; CDR3: CSAEPYRSGRGEQYF
V: TRBV7-7; J: TRBJ2-2; D: TRBD1; size: NA; length: 16; DNA: TGTGCCAGCAGCTTAGGAGGGGGCGCTAGCACCGGGGAGCTGTTTTTT; CDR3: CASSLGGGASTGELFF
V: TRBV14; J: TRBJ2-5; D: NA; size: NA; length: 16; DNA: TGTGCCAGCAGCGGCCGGGACATCTGGTACCAAGAGACCCAGTACTTC; CDR3: CASSGRDIWYQETQYF